This T cell receptor (beta chain) was captured in a study of liver allograft versus peripheral blood T cells (dated by TCRdb to about 2020). As for the study more broadly: The study compared T cell receptor repertoires found within transplanted livers against repertoires in the peripheral blood of liver transplant recipients.

Broad study findings and their caveats: T cell receptor repertoires inside liver allografts were reported to be different from the repertoires detected in peripheral blood.

Data came from an Illumina MiSeq. Using fastp at Q25 and MiXCR, TCRdb reprocessed the public reads and kept productive beta chains. Entries are consolidated by CDR3 protein sequence, retaining the most common genes and DNA. The sample table lists 5,000 or so distinct CDR3 sequences, about 17% of them with a count of one. Together, the top ten hold roughly 54% of the sample. This clonotype has a count of ten or more. It lacks a known antigen. There are no base qualities to consult, and no much larger clone falls within one base. The CDR3 runs 14 amino acids, cysteine and phenylalanine included. CDR3 DNA is the only sequence kept; it has 42 bases, read in frame from the first base. CDR1 and CDR2 are drawn from the germline V gene (reference sequence): MNHEY, SMNVEV. Between the V and J ends, shortened by 7 bases and 0 bases respectively, the junction contains 12 bases.

The sequence links TRBV27 to TRBJ1-1; 6 matching bases give a weak D call of TRBD1. This TCR derives from a human patient who had a liver transplant. After a transplant, some of the T cells may come from the graft donor. The sequenced DNA is TGTGCCAGCAAGTCGGGGGGCATGAACACTGAAGCTTTCTTT. It codes for CASKSGGMNTEAFF.